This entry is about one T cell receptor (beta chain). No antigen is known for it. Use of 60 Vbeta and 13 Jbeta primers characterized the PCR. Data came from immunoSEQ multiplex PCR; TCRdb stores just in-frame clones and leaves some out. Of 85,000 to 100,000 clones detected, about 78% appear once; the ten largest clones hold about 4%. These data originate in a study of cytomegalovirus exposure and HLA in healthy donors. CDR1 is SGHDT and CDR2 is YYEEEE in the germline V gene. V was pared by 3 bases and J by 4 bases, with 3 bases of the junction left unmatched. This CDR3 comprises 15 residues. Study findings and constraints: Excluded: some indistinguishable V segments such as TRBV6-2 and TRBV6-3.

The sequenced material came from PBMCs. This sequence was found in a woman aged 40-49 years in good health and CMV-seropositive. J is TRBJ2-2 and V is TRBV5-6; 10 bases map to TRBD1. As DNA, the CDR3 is TGTGCCAGCAGCTGGGACAGGGGCGGCACCGGGGAGCTGTTTTTT. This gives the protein CASSWDRGGTGELFF.